Following are 25 T cell receptor beta chains from one sample sequenced in a study of blood T cell repertoires in COVID-19. Sequenced by immunoSEQ multiplex PCR; TCRdb stores in-frame clones only, minus some. The sample lists about 35,000 clones; around four fifths were seen once. Sequences were obtained from peripheral blood. Source of these receptors: a man aged 50-59 years with acute or convalescent COVID-19.

The chain employs TRBV11-2 and TRBJ1-1; TRBD1 matches 7 bases. With V trimmed by 4 bases and J by 8 bases, 22 bases remained unmatched. CDR3 length equals 18 residues. In germline, CDR1 is SGHAT, CDR2 FQNNGV. CDR3 residues: CASSSGGRTGMGLREAFF. In nucleotides, the CDR3 is TGTGCCAGCAGCTCAGGGGGGAGGACAGGAATGGGGCTTCGCGAAGCTTTCTTT.

This clone was counted a single time. The rearrangement links TRBV27 to TRBJ2-7; 13 bases agree with TRBD2. Germline CDR1 is MNHEY and CDR2 is SMNVEV (reference sequence). Losses at the gene ends were 5 bases for V and 0 bases for J; bases not matched to a gene: 10. CDR3 length: 18 residues. CDR3 protein: CASSPLGLAGAGSYEQYF. For the CDR3, the DNA is TGTGCCAGCAGTCCCCTCGGACTAGCGGGGGCCGGCTCCTACGAGCAGTACTTC.

This rearrangement joins TRBV13 to TRBJ2-7, with TRBD2 identical over 16 bases. Germline V CDR1 and CDR2: PRHDT, FYEKMQ (reference sequence). V was clipped by 5 bases and J by 5 bases; unmatched bases: 9. This CDR3 spans 17 amino acids. The CDR3 loop reads CASSRAGLAGGEDEQYF. The CDR3, as DNA: TGTGCCAGCAGCCGGGCGGGACTAGCGGGAGGGGAGGACGAGCAGTACTTC.

This clone was seen more than once but under ten times. The V call is TRBV12-3 or TRBV12-4, the J call TRBJ1-2, with D perhaps TRBD1 (6 bases). The CDR3 covers 13 residues. The ends were cut back, 3 bases at V and 6 bases at J, with 11 bases in the middle. In nucleotides, the CDR3 is TGTGCCAGCAGTTTTCGGCAGGGGAATGGCTACACCTTC. Residues: CASSFRQGNGYTF.

The V call is TRBV7-9, the J call TRBJ1-2; possible D gene TRBD1, 6 bases. The CDR3 contains 15 residues. V gave up 5 bases and J gave up 1 base, with 14 bases separating them. Germline CDR1 is SEHNR and CDR2 is FQNEAQ (reference sequence). For the CDR3, the DNA is TGTGCCAGCAGCATCCTGGACAGCATTAACTATGGCTACACCTTC. It codes for CASSILDSINYGYTF.

This chain uses TRBV7-6 with TRBJ2-1; 11 positions agree with TRBD1. The CDR3 has 15 residues. The trim removed 5 bases at V and 8 bases at J, leaving 8 bases unmatched. Per the germline V gene, CDR1 is SGHVS and CDR2 is FNYEAQ. The CDR3 region has the DNA TGTGCCAGCAGCCCCGGACAGGGGGCATCGTATGAGCAGTTCTTC. Translating gives CASSPGQGASYEQFF.

This chain links TRBV6-5 with TRBJ1-1; 10 positions match TRBD1. Germline CDR1 and CDR2: MNHEY and SVGAGI. J lost 11 bases, V lost 6 bases, and 9 bases had no gene match. This CDR3 region has 13 residues. The CDR3 DNA sequence: TGTGCCAGCAGAACCTCGGGACAGGGGTTGGCTTTCTTT. It translates to CASRTSGQGLAFF.

V and J are TRBV5-1 and TRBJ2-3, with D maybe TRBD2 (5 bases). The germline V and J ends were trimmed by 1 base and 5 bases, with 11 bases remaining between them. Germline CDR1 reads SGHRS; CDR2 reads YFSETQ. The CDR3 runs to 14 residues. In DNA form, the CDR3 reads TGCGCCAGCAGCTTGATAGGCGGGCAAGATACGCAGTATTTT. It specifies CASSLIGGQDTQYF.

V gene TRBV10-1 combines with J gene TRBJ1-1, with D maybe TRBD1 (6 bases). The CDR3 covers 13 residues. CDR1 and CDR2 from the germline V gene are WNHNN and SYGVQD (reference sequence). V was cut by 3 bases and J by 1 base, with 6 bases left in between. CDR3 protein: CASSDRGNTEAFF. The CDR3 nucleotides read TGCGCCAGCAGTGACAGGGGGAACACTGAAGCTTTCTTT.

This clone was recorded a few times. The chain recombines TRBV3-1 (or the pseudogene TRBV3-2) with TRBJ1-2; D possibly corresponds to TRBD1 (5 bases). The CDR3 has 15 amino acids. The germline V gene has CDR1 LGHDT and CDR2 YNNKEL (reference sequence). With 1 base removed from V and 7 bases from J, the gap between germline ends came to 16 bases. CDR3 residues: CASSQVRGAGSGYTF. The CDR3 DNA sequence: TGTGCCAGCAGCCAAGTCCGCGGGGCCGGGAGTGGCTACACCTTC.

V is TRBV27 and J is TRBJ2-7, with TRBD2 identical over 7 bases. This CDR3 comprises 16 residues. The trim removed 6 bases at V and 2 bases at J, leaving 13 bases unmatched. From germline, CDR1 is MNHEY and CDR2 SMNVEV (reference sequence). As DNA, the CDR3 is TGTGCCAGCAGCTTCGGGAGGCATCTGGGGCCCTACGAGCAGTACTTC. It encodes CASSFGRHLGPYEQYF.

The chain carries TRBV10-3 and TRBJ2-1, with 16 positions matching TRBD2. The CDR3 runs to 16 residues. The V gene's germline CDR1 is ENHRY and CDR2 SYGVKD. The V gene end was trimmed by 5 bases and the J gene end by 10 bases; junction bases not matched to a gene: 8. The CDR3 nucleotides read TGTGCCATCAGTAACCAGGGACTAGCGGGGGGGAAGGAGCAGTTCTTC. It encodes CAISNQGLAGGKEQFF.

The chain couples TRBV5-1 to TRBJ1-4; 9 positions agree with TRBD1. With 0 bases clipped from V and 8 bases from J, the junction kept 5 bases outside the gene matches. Germline-derived CDR1 and CDR2 are SGHRS and YFSETQ. The CDR3 runs 15 residues. CDR3 nucleotide sequence: TGCGCCAGCAGCTTGGGGGACAGGGAATACGAAAAACTGTTTTTT. Residues: CASSLGDREYEKLFF.

The rearrangement links TRBV19 to TRBJ2-2; the D is unclear. The germline gives CDR1 LNHDA, CDR2 SQIVND (reference sequence). V was pared by 7 bases and J by 2 bases, with 5 bases between. The CDR3 length is 12 residues. In nucleotides, the CDR3 is TGTGCCAGTAACATTAACACCGGGGAGCTGTTTTTT. Encoded protein: CASNINTGELFF.

This chain uses TRBV28 with TRBJ1-5, with a tentative D call TRBD1 (5 bases). CDR3 length: 15 amino acids. Looked up from germline, CDR1 is MDHEN and CDR2 is SYDVKM. Trimming pared 5 bases from V and 2 bases from J, leaving 13 bases between. CDR3 coding DNA: TGTGCCAGCAGTCCGCTCCAGGGTGGCAATCAGCCCCAGCATTTT. Translating gives CASSPLQGGNQPQHF. The whole variable domain, remainder taken from reference TRBV28 and TRBJ1-5, is DVKVTQSSRYLVKRTGEKVFLECVQDMDHENMFWYRQDPGLGLRLIYFSYDVKMKEKGDIPEGYSVSREKKERFSLILESASTNQTSMYLCASSPLQGGNQPQHFGDGTRLSIL.

This clone has just one count. The chain recombines TRBV29-1 with TRBJ2-5, with 8 bases matching TRBD1. The V gene end was trimmed by 0 bases and the J gene end by 5 bases; junction bases not matched to a gene: 11. The length of the CDR3 is 16 residues. Germline CDR1 SQVTM, CDR2 ANQGSEA. CDR3 nucleotides: TGCAGCGTTGAAGATCCCCCAGGGGGCATGGAGGAGACCCAGTACTTC. Its protein is CSVEDPPGGMEETQYF.

This chain connects TRBV2 to TRBJ2-7, with a weak D call TRBD1 (5 bases). This CDR3 region has 13 residues. Germline V gene sequence: CDR1 SNHLY, CDR2 FYNNEI. The ends were cut back, 4 bases at V and 4 bases at J, with 11 bases in the middle. The CDR3 loop reads CASSVTQGYEQYF. In nucleotides, the CDR3 is TGTGCCAGCAGTGTAACCCAGGGATACGAGCAGTACTTC.

The chain carries TRBV10-1 and TRBJ2-3; the D gene is possibly TRBD2 (5 bases). Germline CDR1 is WNHNN and CDR2 is SYGVQD (reference sequence). This CDR3 contains 16 residues. The V and J ends lost 2 bases and 4 bases respectively, with 16 bases between them. The DNA for the CDR3 is TGCGCCAGCAGTGAGCGGGGTCTAACGATAGCAGATACGCAGTATTTT. This encodes CASSERGLTIADTQYF.

The V gene is TRBV7-6, the J gene TRBJ2-2, with D unresolved. V lost 5 bases and J 1 base, leaving 8 bases between the germline ends. The CDR3 is made up of 14 amino acids. Germline V gene lookup returns CDR1 SGHVS and CDR2 FNYEAQ. DNA of the CDR3: TGTGCCAGCAGCCCCAGACAGAACACCGGGGAGCTGTTTTTT. This gives the protein CASSPRQNTGELFF.

V usage is TRBV4-1 and J usage is TRBJ2-1, with D possibly being TRBD1 (5 bases). This CDR3 is 17 amino acids long. Trimming stripped 0 bases from V and 0 bases from J, with 12 bases between. In germline, CDR1 is MGHRA, CDR2 YSYEKL. CDR3 amino acids: CASSQDQGGSSYNEQFF. The CDR3 DNA sequence: TGCGCCAGCAGCCAAGATCAGGGCGGAAGCTCCTACAATGAGCAGTTCTTC.

The chain is built from TRBV15 and TRBJ2-5; 9 nucleotides line up with TRBD2. The CDR3 runs to 20 residues. Germline lookup yields CDR1 LNHNV and CDR2 YYDKDF (reference sequence). With 0 bases clipped from V and 3 bases from J, the junction kept 17 bases outside the gene matches. This CDR3 is CATSRDRGLGASGKKETQYF. CDR3 sequence (DNA): TGTGCCACCAGCAGAGATCGAGGATTAGGGGCTAGCGGGAAGAAAGAGACCCAGTACTTC.

This clone has only one observation. The rearrangement uses TRBV25-1 and TRBJ2-1, with D possibly TRBD2 on 6 matching bases. This CDR3 has 18 residues. Germline CDR1 reads MGHDK; CDR2 reads SYGVNS. V was cut by 2 bases and J by 6 bases, with 23 bases left in between. CDR3 DNA sequence: TGTGCCAGCAGTGAAACGGGAGCGAGTACACAGGCCCTCAATGAGCAGTTCTTC. It yields the protein CASSETGASTQALNEQFF.

The chain has TRBV2 and TRBJ2-3; 10 bases line up with TRBD1. CDR1 SNHLY and CDR2 FYNNEI come from the germline V gene. V was pared by 5 bases and J by 4 bases, with 6 bases of the junction left unmatched. CDR3 size: 15 residues. CDR3 protein: CASSLDRGQSDTQYF. In DNA, the CDR3 is TGTGCCAGCAGTTTAGACAGGGGGCAATCAGATACGCAGTATTTT.

This clone came up once. The chain couples TRBV5-4 to TRBJ2-1; 8 positions match TRBD2. CDR3 size: 15 residues. CDR1 is SGHNT, CDR2 YYREEE, per germline (reference sequence). The V and J ends lost 0 bases and 2 bases, in that order; junction bases with no gene match: 1. The CDR3 DNA reads as TGTGCCAGCAGCTTGGGCGGGGGGACCTACAATGAGCAGTTCTTC. This codes for CASSLGGGTYNEQFF.

The chain uses TRBV10-1 and TRBJ2-7, with D hard to call. The V end lost 10 bases, the J end lost 0 bases, and 10 bases lay between the germline ends. The CDR3 has 12 amino acids. Germline V gene sequence: CDR1 WNHNN, CDR2 SYGVQD (reference sequence). CDR3 loop: CATSQYSYEQYF. Written as DNA, the CDR3 is TGCGCCACTTCTCAGTACTCCTACGAGCAGTACTTC.